This T cell receptor beta chain was sequenced in a study of blood T cell repertoires in COVID-19. Repertoires were generated with immunoSEQ multiplex PCR, while TCRdb's copy carries only in-frame clones and drops some. The sample holds some 270,000 clones; roughly 80% are singletons and the top ten take around 3.5%. CDR1 SGDLS and CDR2 YYNGEE come from the germline V gene. Trimming cost V 0 bases and J 1 base, with 14 bases left between them. There are 17 residues in the CDR3. The sample consisted of PBMCs or T cells enriched from blood (not recorded which). The chain uses TRBV9 and TRBJ2-1; TRBD1 might be the D (6 bases). The TCR comes from a man aged 50 or older who had recovered from COVID-19. CDR3 loop: CASSVGGGGVSYNEQFF. CDR3 bases: TGTGCCAGCAGCGTAGGTGGGGGCGGCGTTTCCTACAATGAGCAGTTCTTC.